The 23 T cell receptor beta chains in this list originate from one sample, sequenced in a study of blood T cell repertoires in COVID-19. Sequenced by immunoSEQ multiplex PCR; TCRdb stores in-frame clones only, minus some. Of a few hundred thousand clones listed, approximately 89% are singletons. Sequenced material: peripheral blood. These receptors all stem from a woman between 65 and 79 years old with COVID-19, enrolled during active disease.

This clone has a single count. V and J are TRBV27 and TRBJ2-2; 7 nucleotides agree with TRBD1. Per germline, CDR1 MNHEY and CDR2 SMNVEV (reference sequence). CDR3 length: 14 residues. V was pared by 6 bases and J by 1 base, with 2 bases of the junction left unmatched. The CDR3 bases are TGTGCCAGCAGCGGGACAGTGAACACCGGGGAGCTGTTTTTT. It specifies CASSGTVNTGELFF.

V is TRBV6-6 and J is TRBJ1-4, with D uncertain. The V and J ends lost 5 bases and 0 bases respectively, with 10 bases between them. CDR3 size: 15 residues. CDR1 is MNHNY, CDR2 SVGAGI, per germline (reference sequence). The CDR3 coding sequence is TGTGCCAGCAGTAAACACAGACCAACTAATGAAAAACTGTTTTTT. This gives the protein CASSKHRPTNEKLFF.

This chain links TRBV2 with TRBJ2-2; maybe TRBD1 (6 bases). The V gene lost 6 bases and the J gene lost 6 bases, with 11 bases spanning the gap. In germline, CDR1 is SNHLY, CDR2 FYNNEI. This CDR3 region has 13 residues. The CDR3 DNA reads as TGTGCCAGCAGCCCACAGGGTCCCGGGGAGCTGTTTTTT. Protein: CASSPQGPGELFF.

The V gene is TRBV6-2 or TRBV6-3, the J gene TRBJ2-3, with TRBD1 identical over 7 bases. In germline, CDR1 is MNHEY, CDR2 SVGEGT. V was pared by 5 bases and J by 2 bases, with 7 bases of the junction left unmatched. The CDR3 covers 15 residues. In DNA, the CDR3 is TGTGCCAGCAGTACAAGGACAGGCTACACAGATACGCAGTATTTT. Its translation is CASSTRTGYTDTQYF.

This chain joins TRBV6-5 and TRBJ2-2; D is ambiguous. Trimming removed 2 bases at V and 5 bases at J, with 15 bases between. CDR3 length: 16 residues. CDR1 MNHEY and CDR2 SVGAGI come from the germline V gene. For the CDR3, the DNA is TGTGCCAGCAGTTACGATTTTACTGCGAGGACCGGGGAGCTGTTTTTT. Translation gives CASSYDFTARTGELFF.

The CDR3 spells CAGQGGSSNEQFF. CDR3 in DNA: TGTGCCGGTCAGGGTGGGTCATCGAATGAGCAGTTCTTC. The chain is built from TRBV6-5 and TRBJ2-1; maybe TRBD1 (5 bases). The CDR3 covers 13 residues. CDR1 is MNHEY, CDR2 SVGAGI, per germline. V was clipped by 11 bases and J by 7 bases, with 18 bases between them.

This chain uses TRBV11-3 with TRBJ2-1, with TRBD2 matching over 9 bases. Germline V lookup: CDR1 SGHNT, CDR2 YENEEA. The CDR3 totals 18 residues. V shed 4 bases and J 7 bases; nucleotides not matched to a gene: 17. As DNA, the CDR3 is TGTGCCAGCAGCTCGAGGCTATCGGGTAGCGGGAGTAGGAATGAGCAGTTCTTC. Its translation: CASSSRLSGSGSRNEQFF. Based on the CDR3 plus reference TRBV11-3 and TRBJ2-1, the full variable domain is EAGVVQSPRYKIIEKKQPVAFWCNPISGHNTLYWYLQNLGQGPELLIRYENEEAVDDSQLPKDRFSAERLKGVDSTLKIQPAELGDSAVYLCASSSRLSGSGSRNEQFFGPGTRLTVL.

The chain has TRBV3-1 (or the pseudogene TRBV3-2) and TRBJ1-2; 7 bases map to TRBD1. The J segment lost 0 bases and the V segment lost 4 bases, leaving 8 bases of the junction unmatched. This CDR3 spans 16 amino acids. CDR1 is LGHDT, CDR2 YNNKEL, per germline (reference sequence). This CDR3 reads CASSLTGIEANYGYTF. DNA for the CDR3: TGTGCCAGCAGCCTGACAGGGATAGAAGCTAACTATGGCTACACCTTC.

This clone was detected ten times or more. The chain links TRBV18 to TRBJ2-7; TRBD1 matches 7 bases. CDR1 is KGHSH, CDR2 LQKENI, per germline. Trimming took 2 bases from V and 2 from J; bases not matched to a gene: 6. This CDR3 region has 15 residues. As DNA, the CDR3 is TGTGCCAGCTCACCAGACAGGGCGGCCACCTACGAGCAGTACTTC. Translated: CASSPDRAATYEQYF.

The chain links TRBV19 to TRBJ1-5, with D possibly TRBD1 on 6 matching bases. This CDR3 is 16 amino acids long. Trimming took off 8 bases at V and 4 bases at J, with 21 bases between the two ends. The germline gives CDR1 LNHDA, CDR2 SQIVND (reference sequence). CDR3 loop: CASLARPGQGNQPQHF. The DNA of the CDR3 is TGTGCCAGTTTAGCCCGGCCGGGACAAGGGAATCAGCCCCAGCATTTT.

This clone was recorded only once. The chain couples TRBV10-3 to TRBJ1-3; D gene uncertain. Germline CDR1 ENHRY, CDR2 SYGVKD. There are 11 residues in the CDR3. The V end lost 11 bases, the J end lost 4 bases, and 9 bases lay between the germline ends. CDR3 bases: TGTGCCGCGAGTCTCGGAAACACCATATATTTT. This translates into CAASLGNTIYF.

Turning to this clone: Additional DNA sequences in this sample encode the identical CDR3. The V call is TRBV9, the J call TRBJ2-1; 7 bases fit TRBD1. The germline CDR1 and CDR2 sequences are SGDLS and YYNGEE. This CDR3 is built from 14 residues. V shed 5 bases, J shed 4 bases, and the junction held 6 bases outside the gene matches. The CDR3 DNA sequence: TGTGCCAGCAGTAGAGGGGGCAGTTACAATGAGCAGTTCTTC. Amino acid sequence: CASSRGGSYNEQFF.

The rearrangement joins TRBV7-9 to TRBJ2-7; 7 nucleotides line up with TRBD2. The CDR3 is made up of 14 amino acids. Trimming took 6 bases from V and 3 from J; bases not matched to a gene: 8. Germline CDR1 reads SEHNR; CDR2 reads FQNEAQ (reference sequence). The CDR3 sequence: CASRPGGVSYEQYF. The CDR3 nucleotides are TGTGCCAGCAGACCGGGGGGAGTTAGCTACGAGCAGTACTTC.

This clone appeared a few times. The chain joins TRBV30 to TRBJ2-3, with TRBD2 matching 10 bases. CDR1 GTSNPN and CDR2 SVGIG come from the germline V gene (reference sequence). The V segment lost 1 base and the J segment 3 bases; nucleotides outside the gene matches: 10. The length of the CDR3 is 17 residues. CDR3 in amino acids: CAWSGSLTSGFTDTQYF. The DNA for the CDR3 is TGTGCCTGGAGTGGAAGTTTGACTAGCGGGTTTACAGATACGCAGTATTTT.

The rearrangement uses TRBV27 and TRBJ1-6; maybe TRBD1 (6 bases). V lost 2 bases, J lost 7 bases, and 9 bases lay in between. The CDR3 runs 14 residues. Germline V gene lookup returns CDR1 MNHEY and CDR2 SMNVEV (reference sequence). The CDR3 bases are TGTGCCAGCAGTTTAGAACAGGGAAATTCACCCCTCCACTTT. This codes for CASSLEQGNSPLHF.

This chain uses TRBV10-2 with TRBJ1-6; D unclear. The germline CDR1 and CDR2 sequences are WSHSY and SAAADI. V was shortened by 2 bases and J by 7 bases, with 3 bases between the two germline ends. The CDR3 spans 12 residues. The CDR3 spells CASSELNSPLHF. The CDR3 DNA sequence: TGCGCCAGCAGTGAGCTGAATTCACCCCTCCACTTT.

The gene calls are TRBV6-1 and TRBJ1-2; D perhaps matches TRBD1 (6 bases). V was clipped by 2 bases and J by 9 bases, with 13 bases between them. CDR1 is MNHNS, CDR2 SASEGT, per germline. The CDR3 spans 13 residues. The CDR3 region has the DNA TGTGCCAGCAGTGAATCGGGCAGGGGTAGCTACACCTTC. It yields the protein CASSESGRGSYTF.

The rearrangement joins TRBV6-4 to TRBJ2-1; 11 bases are a match to TRBD2. The CDR3 sequence is 16 residues long. Germline values: CDR1 MRHNA, CDR2 SNTAGT. V dropped 4 bases and J dropped 4; count of bases not matched to a gene: 6. CDR3 protein: CASSALGTSGYNEQFF. The CDR3 DNA sequence: TGTGCCAGCAGTGCCTTGGGGACTAGCGGTTACAATGAGCAGTTCTTC.

Turning to this clone: This sample also contains other DNA sequences that code for the same CDR3. The chain employs TRBV7-3 and TRBJ2-5; TRBD1 might be the D (5 bases). There are 14 residues in the CDR3. Deletions cut 2 bases from V and 5 bases from J, with 12 bases between. The germline CDR1 and CDR2 sequences are SGHTA and FQGTGA. CDR3 residues: CASSLQGVGETQYF. The CDR3 bases are TGTGCCAGCAGCTTACAGGGTGTTGGGGAGACCCAGTACTTC.

CDR3 in amino acids: CASSFRDRGNEQFF. CDR3 nucleotide sequence: TGCGCCAGCAGCTTCCGGGACAGGGGCAATGAGCAGTTCTTC. The chain joins TRBV5-1 to TRBJ2-1; TRBD1 agrees at 10 bases. This CDR3 contains 14 residues. Trimming cost V 2 bases and J 6 bases; bases outside gene matches: 2. Germline loops: CDR1 SGHRS, CDR2 YFSETQ.

The chain uses TRBV4-3 and TRBJ2-1; 10 positions match TRBD2. Germline V lookup: CDR1 LGHNA, CDR2 YSLEER. The CDR3 consists of 20 residues. With V trimmed by 0 bases and J by 2 bases, 13 bases remained unmatched. The CDR3, as DNA: TGCGCCAGCAGCCAAGATCCCATCCCATTAGCGGGAGGCACCTACAATGAGCAGTTCTTC. It yields the protein CASSQDPIPLAGGTYNEQFF.

The V gene is TRBV7-9, the J gene TRBJ2-1; D unresolved. The V end was cut by 1 base, the J end by 0 bases, with 7 bases between. Looked up from germline, CDR1 is SEHNR and CDR2 is FQNEAQ (reference sequence). There are 15 residues in the CDR3. The CDR3 DNA is TGTGCCAGCAGCTTAGTCCGGAGCTCCTACAATGAGCAGTTCTTC. As protein: CASSLVRSSYNEQFF.

This rearrangement joins TRBV28 to TRBJ1-2; D is ambiguous. Germline V lookup: CDR1 MDHEN, CDR2 SYDVKM. CDR3 length equals 15 residues. V was clipped by 5 bases and J by 4 bases, with 17 bases between them. CDR3 DNA: TGTGCCAGCAGTCCCCTATCCCCGGTCGGCTATGGCTACACCTTC. Protein product: CASSPLSPVGYGYTF.